The source of this T cell receptor (beta chain) is a study of identical twins. Unique molecular identifiers were present on cDNA, and template switching added a universal primer site. TCRdb re-called the 5' RACE reads through MiXCR, storing one row per CDR3 protein. The data show fewer than 500,000 distinct CDR3 sequences, 14% seen once. General study points: Cord blood beta clonotypes present at high abundance carried fewer insertions; no such pattern appeared in memory repertoires. With beta out-of-frame sequences, excess sharing by twins was weaker.

There are 15 residues in the CDR3. J gave up 7 bases and V 5 bases, and 10 bases lay outside the gene matches. The germline V gene has CDR1 SGHAT and CDR2 FQNNGV. Details on this clonotype: Its antigen is currently unknown.

These data were likewise used in another study, on yellow fever vaccine responses in identical twins.

The receptor was derived from a woman in her late teens or twenties in good health. The specimen was CD4+ T cells sorted from blood. The chain carries TRBV11-2 and TRBJ2-1; 8 bases map to TRBD2. The CDR3 here is CASSQGGLAGNEQFF. DNA for the CDR3: TGTGCCAGCAGCCAGGGCGGACTAGCTGGTAATGAGCAGTTCTTC.